This TCR beta chain emerged from a study of OX40 agonist ivuxolimab in advanced cancers. Turning to the study itself: Partial responses were achieved by three patients, of whom one had hepatocellular carcinoma and two had cutaneous melanoma. General observations from the study: Both blood CD4+ and CD8+ T cells showed clonal growth by week 6 at 0.1 to 3.0 mg/kg.

Per germline, CDR1 SGHVS and CDR2 FQNEAQ. The CDR3 loop spans 13 amino acids. Turning to this clone: Its specificity is unknown. One end of the junction varies from germline; a read error may be responsible.

Sequencing was performed with immunoSEQ multiplex PCR; in TCRdb, only in-frame clones are kept and a portion is missing. Of some 54,000 clones listed, about 88% were seen once; the top ten hold 14%. This TCR was recovered from an adult with an advanced solid tumor such as melanoma, head and neck, liver or kidney cancer. Sequencing was performed on CD4+ or CD8+ T cells sorted from blood, taken in a trial of the OX40 agonist ivuxolimab. This chain joins TRBV7-8 and TRBJ1-3, with D tentatively TRBD1 (5 bases). The CDR3 DNA reads TGTGCCAGCAGCCCCGGGACCCTCCTCCCGGCAGATTTT. Translated, it gives CASSPGTLLPADF.